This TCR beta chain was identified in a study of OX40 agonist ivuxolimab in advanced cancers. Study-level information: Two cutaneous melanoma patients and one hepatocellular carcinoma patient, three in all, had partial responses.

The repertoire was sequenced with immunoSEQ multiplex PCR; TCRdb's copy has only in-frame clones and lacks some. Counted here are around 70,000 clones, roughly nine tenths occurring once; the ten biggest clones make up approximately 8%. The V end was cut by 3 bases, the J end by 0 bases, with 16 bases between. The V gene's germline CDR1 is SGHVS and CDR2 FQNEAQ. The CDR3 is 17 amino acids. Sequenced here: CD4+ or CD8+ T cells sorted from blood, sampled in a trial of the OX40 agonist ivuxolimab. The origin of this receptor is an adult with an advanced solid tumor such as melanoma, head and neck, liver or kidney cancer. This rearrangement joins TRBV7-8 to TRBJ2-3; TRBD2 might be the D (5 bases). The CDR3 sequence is CASSFGLAVQSTDTQYF. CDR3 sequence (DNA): TGTGCCAGCAGCTTTGGACTCGCCGTTCAGAGCACAGATACGCAGTATTTT.